The clone carrying this T cell receptor beta chain was recorded a few times. The data stem from a study of blood T cell repertoires in COVID-19. Across the study: Sites across the United States, Italy and Spain contributed samples from acute and convalescent COVID-19.

The repertoire was sequenced with immunoSEQ multiplex PCR; TCRdb's copy has only in-frame clones and lacks some. In the table there are roughly 140,000 clones, almost 80% of which are singletons. Trimming cost V 6 bases and J 4 bases, with 13 bases left between them. This CDR3 has 13 residues. The TCR sequence derives from a man between 45 and 60 years old with active or convalescent COVID-19. The specimen was peripheral blood. This sequence joins TRBV12-3 or TRBV12-4 and TRBJ2-7; a possible D gene is TRBD1 (6 bases). The CDR3 loop is CASSPWDIYEQYF. The CDR3 region has the DNA TGTGCCAGCAGCCCCTGGGACATTTACGAGCAGTACTTC.